This passage covers 10 T cell receptor beta chains from one sample sequenced in a study of blood T cell repertoires in COVID-19. Data came from immunoSEQ multiplex PCR; TCRdb stores just in-frame clones and leaves some out. This table has around 23,000 clones, roughly 74% appearing once. The sequenced material came from peripheral blood. The receptors stem from a man aged 50 or older with COVID-19, enrolled during active disease.

The CDR3 DNA reads TGTGCCGTAAGGACAGGGTGGACTGAAAAACTGTTTTTT. Protein product: CAVRTGWTEKLFF. This chain joins TRBV2 and TRBJ1-4, with 8 bases aligning to TRBD1. Germline V CDR1 and CDR2: SNHLY, FYNNEI. The CDR3 is 13 residues long. The V gene end was trimmed by 11 bases and the J gene end by 7 bases; junction bases not matched to a gene: 9.

J is TRBJ2-2 and V is TRBV9; TRBD1 aligns across 8 bases. The V and J ends lost 0 bases and 4 bases, in that order; junction bases with no gene match: 8. The CDR3 has 17 residues. CDR1 and CDR2 (germline): SGDLS, YYNGEE. The CDR3 is CASSVEGQDLFTGELFF. Here the CDR3 DNA reads TGTGCCAGCAGCGTAGAGGGACAGGACCTCTTCACCGGGGAGCTGTTTTTT.

The chain couples TRBV2 to TRBJ1-6; a weak D match, TRBD1 (5 bases). In germline, CDR1 is SNHLY, CDR2 FYNNEI. V was cut by 3 bases and J by 5 bases, with 11 bases left in between. The CDR3 has 15 amino acids. The CDR3, as DNA: TGTGCCAGCAGTGAGACAGCAACAGATAATTCACCCCTCCACTTT. Encoded protein: CASSETATDNSPLHF.

The chain carries TRBV7-8 and TRBJ2-7; TRBD2 aligns across 7 bases. The CDR3 consists of 16 residues. With V trimmed by 0 bases and J by 5 bases, 10 bases remained unmatched. The germline V gene has CDR1 SGHVS and CDR2 FQNEAQ. The CDR3 sequence: CASSLAWRGSINEQYF. Written as DNA, the CDR3 is TGTGCCAGCAGCTTAGCGTGGCGCGGGAGTATAAACGAGCAGTACTTC.

The chain links TRBV27 to TRBJ2-7; TRBD2 might be the D (5 bases). The germline V gene has CDR1 MNHEY and CDR2 SMNVEV (reference sequence). This CDR3 contains 14 residues. V lost 5 bases and J lost 0, with 11 bases in between. Here the CDR3 DNA reads TGTGCCAGCAGTCAAAAACGGGACTCCTACGAGCAGTACTTC. Residues: CASSQKRDSYEQYF.

The rearrangement uses TRBV5-3 and TRBJ1-3; D is unclear. TRBV5-3 is treated as an ORF (open reading frame) with a function not yet certain. Trimming shortened V by 2 bases and J by 0 bases, and 15 bases separated the two germline ends. The CDR3 extends over 17 amino acids. The CDR3 loop reads CARSFPLAERSGNTIYF. CDR3 bases: TGTGCCAGAAGCTTCCCTCTGGCAGAACGCTCTGGAAACACCATATATTTT.

This sequence joins TRBV2 and TRBJ1-3; possibly TRBD1 for D (6 bases). Germline V gene data show CDR1 as SNHLY and CDR2 as FYNNEI. The CDR3 is 14 amino acids. Trimming shortened V by 6 bases and J by 0 bases, and 9 bases separated the two germline ends. CDR3 nucleotide sequence: TGTGCCAGCAGCGACAGGTTCTCTGGAAACACCATATATTTT. Protein product: CASSDRFSGNTIYF.

The V call is TRBV18, the J call TRBJ1-5; 9 bases line up with TRBD1. Germline CDR1 reads KGHSH; CDR2 reads LQKENI. V was clipped by 8 bases and J by 1 base; unmatched bases: 3. This CDR3 spans 14 amino acids. CDR3 protein: CASRGTGSNQPQHF. The DNA of the CDR3 is TGTGCCAGCCGGGGGACAGGGAGCAATCAGCCCCAGCATTTT.

The rearrangement links TRBV5-1 to TRBJ2-3; a weak D match, TRBD1 (5 bases). The germline CDR1 and CDR2 sequences are SGHRS and YFSETQ. This CDR3 spans 15 amino acids. V was trimmed by 3 bases and J by 0 bases, leaving 11 bases between them. For the CDR3, the DNA is TGCGCCAGCAGCTCCAGGGCCCCAAGCACAGATACGCAGTATTTT. Translation: CASSSRAPSTDTQYF.

This clone counts as medium-sized. This chain uses TRBV6-5 with TRBJ2-3; 8 nucleotides agree with TRBD2. The CDR3 loop spans 14 amino acids. The V gene's germline CDR1 is MNHEY and CDR2 SVGAGI. V was pared by 6 bases and J by 6 bases, with 8 bases of the junction left unmatched. CDR3 region: CASRTSGGRDTQYF. CDR3 nucleotide sequence: TGTGCCAGCAGAACAAGCGGGGGCAGGGATACGCAGTATTTT.